Listed here are 6 T cell receptor beta chains from one sample, sequenced in a study of metastatic and nonmetastatic thyroid tumors. TCRdb reprocessed the PCR reads using MiXCR. This table holds about 39,000 clones, around 20% found once. No patient had received any treatment before thyroid surgery. The sequencing input was blood. Source of these receptors: a female donor with papillary thyroid cancer or a benign thyroid nodule (not recorded which). Some clones in this sample may be carry-over from other donors' samples.

This clone was observed at least ten times. The chain has TRBV10-3 and TRBJ2-3; 11 bases are a match to TRBD2. The germline V gene encodes CDR1 ENHRY and CDR2 SYGVKD. The V segment lost 0 bases and the J segment 0 bases; nucleotides outside the gene matches: 8. This CDR3 spans 19 amino acids. The CDR3 DNA follows: TGTGCCATCAGTGAGTCCCTAGCGGGAGGTTCCCTTAGCACAGATACGCAGTATTTT. Translating gives CAISESLAGGSLSTDTQYF.

This clone was counted ten times or more. The chain carries TRBV6-2 or TRBV6-3 and TRBJ1-5, with D unresolved. Germline CDR1 and CDR2: MNHEY and SVGEGT. The CDR3 is made up of 17 amino acids. Deletions cut 3 bases from V and 0 bases from J, with 15 bases between. The CDR3 coding sequence is TGTGCCAGCAGTTATCAATTTTGGGGAACTAGCAATCAGCCCCAGCATTTT. Its translation is CASSYQFWGTSNQPQHF.

This clone was observed many times. The V and J genes are TRBV19 and TRBJ1-5, with no clear D. Trimming took 5 bases from V and 6 from J, leaving 14 bases between them. Looked up from germline, CDR1 is LNHDA and CDR2 is SQIVND (reference sequence). CDR3 length equals 14 residues. The CDR3 spells CASSRWQEGQPQHF. The CDR3 DNA sequence: TGTGCCAGTAGTCGATGGCAGGAGGGTCAGCCCCAGCATTTT.

This clone was seen ten or more times. The chain is built from TRBV20-1 and TRBJ2-2, with TRBD2 as a possible D gene (5 bases). The CDR3 spans 15 residues. Germline values: CDR1 DFQATT, CDR2 SNEGSKA (reference sequence). The V and J ends lost 0 bases and 6 bases respectively, with 14 bases between them. The CDR3 sequence is CSARDRSEGSGELFF. CDR3 coding DNA: TGCAGTGCTAGAGACCGAAGTGAGGGTTCCGGGGAGCTGTTTTTT.

This clone appeared a single time. This sequence joins TRBV20-1 and TRBJ1-3; D may be TRBD1 (6 bases). Between the trimmed V and J ends, which lost 5 bases and 0 bases, there was a span of 11 bases. This CDR3 comprises 14 residues. The germline V gene has CDR1 DFQATT and CDR2 SNEGSKA (reference sequence). The CDR3 is CSAAGTLSGNTIYF. The CDR3 DNA reads as TGCAGTGCTGCCGGGACACTCTCTGGAAACACCATATATTTT.

This clone has at least ten counts. V usage is TRBV6-4 and J usage is TRBJ2-2; D not certain. Germline CDR1 and CDR2: MRHNA and SNTAGT. The CDR3 has 14 residues. V was clipped by 0 bases and J by 6 bases, with 8 bases between them. The CDR3 DNA reads as TGTGCCAGCAGTGACTCGGTCGAGTCCGGGGAGCTGTTTTTT. It yields the protein CASSDSVESGELFF.